This T cell receptor (beta chain) comes out of a study of cytomegalovirus exposure and HLA in healthy donors. Overall study findings and caveats: TCR beta chains numbering some 150 were designated cytomegalovirus-associated. Later on, an analysis found that several of the most significant clusters appeared to be linked to common viral pathogens, which included parvovirus B19. A prior analysis recorded that most TCR beta V segments were productive about 90% or about 30% of the time.

In the PCR, 60 Vbeta and 13 Jbeta primers were used. Profiled with immunoSEQ multiplex PCR; TCRdb holds only in-frame clones, not every one. Of about 120,000 clones in the sample, around three quarters were seen once. With regard to this clone: Its antigen is unidentified.

The donors gave bone marrow, and they were healthy. Source material: PBMCs. The TCR comes from a man aged 30 to 39 in good health and CMV-seropositive.

For the CDR3, the DNA is TGCAGCGTTCCCGGGACAGAAAGAAATCAGCCCCAGCATTTT. It specifies CSVPGTERNQPQHF. V gene TRBV29-1 combines with J gene TRBJ1-5; 7 bases map to TRBD1. With 5 bases clipped from V and 4 bases from J, the junction kept 8 bases outside the gene matches. This CDR3 contains 14 residues. Germline CDR1 reads SQVTM; CDR2 reads ANQGSEA.